These T cell receptor beta chains were read from a single sample in a study of T cells in pancreatic ductal adenocarcinoma. The assay was immunoSEQ multiplex PCR, and TCRdb's table has in-frame clones only and misses some. The sample records over 85,000 clones, roughly 96% being singletons. Specimen: PBMCs. All receptors come from a human donor with pancreatic ductal adenocarcinoma. CDR3s include the opening cysteine and the closing phenylalanine or tryptophan.

j_gene: TRBJ2-2; v_gene: TRBV28; CDR3aa: CASSSQNTGELFF
j_gene: TRBJ2-7; v_gene: TRBV4-2; CDR3aa: CASSQVAARDEQYF
j_gene: TRBJ2-4; v_gene: TRBV6-6; CDR3aa: CASSPPRGTRNIQYF
j_gene: TRBJ1-2; v_gene: TRBV10-3; CDR3aa: CAISPDSNYGYTF
j_gene: TRBJ2-5; v_gene: TRBV6-6; CDR3aa: CASRTLAGRFQETQYF
j_gene: TRBJ2-5; v_gene: TRBV11-2; CDR3aa: CASSLDLASGTKTQYF
j_gene: TRBJ2-1; v_gene: TRBV10-2; CDR3aa: CASRTGSYNEQFF
j_gene: TRBJ2-1; v_gene: TRBV2; CDR3aa: CASAPGGLSSYNEQFF
j_gene: TRBJ2-7; v_gene: TRBV6-5; CDR3aa: CASSYAAGGYEQYF
j_gene: TRBJ1-2; v_gene: TRBV7-3; CDR3aa: CASSFSGGTGGYTF
j_gene: TRBJ2-1; v_gene: TRBV30; CDR3aa: CAWSVLGRQGMEFF
j_gene: TRBJ2-7; v_gene: TRBV30; CDR3aa: CAWSAGRAYEQYF
j_gene: TRBJ2-7; v_gene: TRBV11-2; CDR3aa: CASSPQGYEQYF
j_gene: TRBJ2-7; v_gene: TRBV6-4; CDR3aa: CASSVGPGTNYEQYF
j_gene: TRBJ2-2; v_gene: TRBV4-3; CDR3aa: CASSQGASASNTGELFF
j_gene: TRBJ2-1; v_gene: TRBV4-2; CDR3aa: CASSQETSSYNEQFF
j_gene: TRBJ2-5; v_gene: TRBV29-1; CDR3aa: CSAAGTGEETQYF
j_gene: TRBJ2-7; v_gene: TRBV28; CDR3aa: CASSQQGHEQYF
j_gene: TRBJ2-1; v_gene: TRBV10-1; CDR3aa: CASRRQGNVFYNEQFF
j_gene: TRBJ2-3; v_gene: TRBV28; CDR3aa: CASSSTWGATQYF
j_gene: TRBJ1-5; v_gene: TRBV28; CDR3aa: CASSLGQGDQPQHF
j_gene: TRBJ2-3; v_gene: TRBV10-3; CDR3aa: CAISSGGLAGGPSTDTQYF
j_gene: TRBJ2-7; v_gene: TRBV19; CDR3aa: CASSTGQGFTYEQYF
j_gene: TRBJ2-7; v_gene: TRBV7-2; CDR3aa: CASSRLASAYEQYF
j_gene: TRBJ2-5; v_gene: TRBV7-9; CDR3aa: CASSRMDSQETQYF
j_gene: TRBJ1-3; v_gene: TRBV28; CDR3aa: CASSFRVAGNTIYF
j_gene: TRBJ2-7; v_gene: TRBV7-9; CDR3aa: CASSLAESYEQYF
j_gene: TRBJ2-1; v_gene: TRBV5-1; CDR3aa: CASSFTSGTGLSGGSYNEQFF
j_gene: TRBJ2-1; v_gene: TRBV5-1; CDR3aa: CASSLGSGRLNEQFF
j_gene: TRBJ2-3; v_gene: TRBV5-1; CDR3aa: CASSSGLAEFTDTQYF
j_gene: TRBJ2-2; v_gene: TRBV4-3; CDR3aa: CASSQVLAGRTGELFF
j_gene: TRBJ1-1; v_gene: TRBV6-5; CDR3aa: CASRGQTATEAFF
j_gene: TRBJ2-3; v_gene: TRBV30; CDR3aa: CAWTFKGVEATDTQYF
j_gene: TRBJ2-7; v_gene: TRBV27; CDR3aa: CASSLGGSSYEQYF
j_gene: TRBJ2-5; v_gene: TRBV29-1; CDR3aa: CSVTPTGFMETQYF
j_gene: TRBJ2-7; v_gene: TRBV15; CDR3aa: CATSRDKSGGRQQYF
j_gene: TRBJ1-3; v_gene: TRBV18; CDR3aa: CASTQGAGNTIYF
j_gene: TRBJ2-5; v_gene: TRBV7-3; CDR3aa: CASSLRGTVVGETQYF
j_gene: TRBJ2-3; v_gene: TRBV30; CDR3aa: CAWKRTGGGTDTQYF
j_gene: TRBJ2-1; v_gene: TRBV4-1; CDR3aa: CASSSPGERAYNEQFF
j_gene: TRBJ2-2; v_gene: TRBV7-9; CDR3aa: CASSLSGVTGELFF
j_gene: TRBJ1-2; v_gene: TRBV9; CDR3aa: CASSVAKGGAGYGYTF